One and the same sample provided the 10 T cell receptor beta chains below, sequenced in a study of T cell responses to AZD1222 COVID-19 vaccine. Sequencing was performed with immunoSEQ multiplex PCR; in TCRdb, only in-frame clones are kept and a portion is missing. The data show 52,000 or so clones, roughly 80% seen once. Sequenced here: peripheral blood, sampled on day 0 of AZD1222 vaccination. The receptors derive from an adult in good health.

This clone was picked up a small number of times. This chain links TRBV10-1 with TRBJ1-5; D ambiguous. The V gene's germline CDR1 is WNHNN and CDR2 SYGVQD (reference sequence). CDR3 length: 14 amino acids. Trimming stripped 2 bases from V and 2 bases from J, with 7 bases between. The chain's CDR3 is CASSEGGGNQPQHF. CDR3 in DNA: TGCGCCAGCAGTGAGGGAGGCGGCAATCAGCCCCAGCATTTT.

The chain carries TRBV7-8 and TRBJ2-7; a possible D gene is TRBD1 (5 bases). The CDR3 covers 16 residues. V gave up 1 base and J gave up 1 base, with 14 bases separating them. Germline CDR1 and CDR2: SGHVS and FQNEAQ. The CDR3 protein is CASSLVLAGQSYEQYF. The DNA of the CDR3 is TGTGCCAGCAGCTTAGTACTTGCAGGACAATCCTACGAGCAGTACTTC. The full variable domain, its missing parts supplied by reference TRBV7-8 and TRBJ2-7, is GAGVSQSPRYKVAKRGQDVALRCDPISGHVSLFWYQQALGQGPEFLTYFQNEAQLDKSGLPSDRFFAERPEGSVSTLKIQRTQQEDSAVYLCASSLVLAGQSYEQYFGPGTRLTVT.

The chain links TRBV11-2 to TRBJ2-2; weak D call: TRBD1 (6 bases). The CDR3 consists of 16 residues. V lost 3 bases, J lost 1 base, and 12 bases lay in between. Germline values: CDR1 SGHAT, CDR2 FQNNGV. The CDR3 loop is CASSFPGHMNTGELFF. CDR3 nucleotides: TGTGCCAGCAGCTTCCCGGGACACATGAACACCGGGGAGCTGTTTTTT.

CDR3 loop: CASSPAGGADTQYF. The CDR3 DNA sequence: TGTGCCAGCAGCCCAGCGGGAGGGGCAGATACGCAGTATTTT. The rearrangement uses TRBV7-8 and TRBJ2-3; 10 bases line up with TRBD2. Germline V gene sequence: CDR1 SGHVS, CDR2 FQNEAQ. After removal of 5 bases from V and 4 bases from J, the junction contained 3 bases not matched to a gene. The CDR3 totals 14 residues.

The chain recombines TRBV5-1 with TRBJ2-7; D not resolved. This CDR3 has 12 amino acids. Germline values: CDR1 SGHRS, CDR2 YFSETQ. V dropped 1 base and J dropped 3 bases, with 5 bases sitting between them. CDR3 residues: CASSLNYYEQYF. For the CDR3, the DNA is TGCGCCAGCAGCTTGAACTACTACGAGCAGTACTTC.

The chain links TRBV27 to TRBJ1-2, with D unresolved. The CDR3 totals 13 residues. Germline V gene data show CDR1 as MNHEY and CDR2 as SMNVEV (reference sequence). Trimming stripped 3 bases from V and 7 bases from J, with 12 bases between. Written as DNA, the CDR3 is TGTGCCAGCAGTTTGGCCAGGTTTACTGGCTACACCTTC. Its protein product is CASSLARFTGYTF.

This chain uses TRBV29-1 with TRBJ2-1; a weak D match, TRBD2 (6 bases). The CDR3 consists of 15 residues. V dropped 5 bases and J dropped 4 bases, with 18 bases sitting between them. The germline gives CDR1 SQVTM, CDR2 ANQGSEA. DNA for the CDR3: TGCAGCGTTCGTTCCATAATAGCGGTTTACAATGAGCAGTTCTTC. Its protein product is CSVRSIIAVYNEQFF.

The DNA for the CDR3 is TGTGCCAGCAGAGCGACAGGGAGGAACACCGGGGAGCTGTTTTTT. Translated, it gives CASRATGRNTGELFF. This chain connects TRBV6-5 to TRBJ2-2, with TRBD1 identical over 7 bases. This CDR3 has 15 amino acids. V lost 6 bases and J lost 1; bases outside the gene matches: 5. Germline V gives CDR1 MNHEY, CDR2 SVGAGI.

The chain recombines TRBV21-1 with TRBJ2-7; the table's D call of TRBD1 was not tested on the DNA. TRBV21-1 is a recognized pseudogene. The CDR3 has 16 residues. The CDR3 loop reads CASSKAKNRGDYEQYF. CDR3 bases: TGTGCCAGCAGCAAAGCGAAGAACAGGGGGGACTACGAGCAGTACTTC.

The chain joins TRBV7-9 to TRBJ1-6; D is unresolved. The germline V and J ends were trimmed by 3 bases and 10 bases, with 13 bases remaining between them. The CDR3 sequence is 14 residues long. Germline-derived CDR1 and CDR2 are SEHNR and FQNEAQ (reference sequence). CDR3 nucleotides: TGTGCCAGCAGCTTCCCCGAGTTGTTGTCACCCCTCCACTTT. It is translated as CASSFPELLSPLHF.